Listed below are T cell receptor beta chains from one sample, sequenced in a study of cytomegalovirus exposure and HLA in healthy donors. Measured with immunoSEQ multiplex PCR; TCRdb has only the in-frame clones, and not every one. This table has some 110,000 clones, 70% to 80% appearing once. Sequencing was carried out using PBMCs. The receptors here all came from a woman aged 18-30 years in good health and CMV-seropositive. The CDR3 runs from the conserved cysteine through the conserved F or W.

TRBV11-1,CASSLASGGASYNEQFF
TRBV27,CASSLLLAGGPGTQYF
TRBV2,CASSGAGGGYGYTF
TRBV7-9,CASSAGQGRSGNTIYF
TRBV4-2,CASSRLPGLAGGSSYNEQFF
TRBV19,CASSILGGDRNYGYTF
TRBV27,CASREENNYGYTF
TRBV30,CAWTHYNQPQHF
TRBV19,CASSRTVEETQYF
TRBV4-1,CASSQDHRSVEQYF
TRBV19,CASSAGTYLNTEAFF
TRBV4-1,CASRVAGVDTQYF
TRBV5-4,CASSLRGTPETQYF
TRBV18,CASSPNEAGVSNEQFF
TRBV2,CASRGHSSYEQYF
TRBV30,CACSGQGNSPLHF
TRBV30,CAWNRHPGANVLTF
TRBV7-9,CASSLIGANSYEQYF
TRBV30,CAWSLAGTGYNQPQHF
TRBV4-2,CASSQGLAGGYNEQFF
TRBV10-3,CATTGEVDTGELFF
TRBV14,CASSSIRAEETQYF
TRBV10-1,CASSRGQDYGYTF
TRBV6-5,CASSYDGQYNEQFF
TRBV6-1,CASPKTGENGEDFF
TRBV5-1,CASGSRSRVITEAFF
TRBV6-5,CASSPSTGGGNTIYF
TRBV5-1,CASSKGSTTDTQYF
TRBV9,CASSVGGARGTEAFF
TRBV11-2,CASSLGESTDTQYF